A single count supports the clone carrying this T cell receptor beta chain. Antigen unknown. Repertoires were generated with immunoSEQ multiplex PCR, while TCRdb's copy carries only in-frame clones and drops some. This table has approximately 61,000 clones, roughly 80% appearing once. The sample is drawn from a study of memory CD4+ T cells and cytomegalovirus serostatus. On the study more broadly: This sample comes from healthy Belgian adults, 9 CMV seropositive, some 22 seronegative.

Whole-study results and caveats: Median bootstrapped AUC for CMV status was approximately 0.95 originally, less than 0.93 US-trained. The CMV-associated TCR signature appears largely within the CD4+ memory repertoire.

V trimming: 0 bases; J trimming: 4 bases; junction bases outside the gene matches: 5. This CDR3 is built from 16 residues. The germline gives CDR1 LGHNA, CDR2 YSLEER. Single viable CD3+CD4+CD8-CD45RO+ cells were sorted as the memory CD4+ T cells. This clonotype was obtained from an adult in good health and CMV-seronegative. Some clones in this sample may be carry-over from other donors' samples. The specimen sequenced was memory CD4+ T cells from blood. The genes are TRBV4-3 and TRBJ2-1; 8 nucleotides line up with TRBD2. The CDR3 DNA is TGCGCCAGCAGCCAAGATCTGGGCGGGGGGTACAATGAGCAGTTCTTC. Translating gives CASSQDLGGGYNEQFF.